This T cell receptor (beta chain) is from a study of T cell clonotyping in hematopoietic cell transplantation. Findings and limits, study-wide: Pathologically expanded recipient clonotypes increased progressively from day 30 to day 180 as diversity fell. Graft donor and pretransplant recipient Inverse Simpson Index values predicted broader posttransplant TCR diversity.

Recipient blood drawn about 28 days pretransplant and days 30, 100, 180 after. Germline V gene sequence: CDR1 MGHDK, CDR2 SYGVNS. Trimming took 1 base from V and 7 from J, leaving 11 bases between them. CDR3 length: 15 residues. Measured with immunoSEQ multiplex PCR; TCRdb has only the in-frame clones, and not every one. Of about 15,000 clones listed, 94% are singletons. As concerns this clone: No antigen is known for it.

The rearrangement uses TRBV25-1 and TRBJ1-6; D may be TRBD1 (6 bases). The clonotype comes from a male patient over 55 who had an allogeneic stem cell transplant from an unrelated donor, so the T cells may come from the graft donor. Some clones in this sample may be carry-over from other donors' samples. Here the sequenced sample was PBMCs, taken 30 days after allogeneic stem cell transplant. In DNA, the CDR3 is TGTGCCAGCAGTGAATCCCCGACAGGAAATTCACCCCTCCACTTT. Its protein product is CASSESPTGNSPLHF.